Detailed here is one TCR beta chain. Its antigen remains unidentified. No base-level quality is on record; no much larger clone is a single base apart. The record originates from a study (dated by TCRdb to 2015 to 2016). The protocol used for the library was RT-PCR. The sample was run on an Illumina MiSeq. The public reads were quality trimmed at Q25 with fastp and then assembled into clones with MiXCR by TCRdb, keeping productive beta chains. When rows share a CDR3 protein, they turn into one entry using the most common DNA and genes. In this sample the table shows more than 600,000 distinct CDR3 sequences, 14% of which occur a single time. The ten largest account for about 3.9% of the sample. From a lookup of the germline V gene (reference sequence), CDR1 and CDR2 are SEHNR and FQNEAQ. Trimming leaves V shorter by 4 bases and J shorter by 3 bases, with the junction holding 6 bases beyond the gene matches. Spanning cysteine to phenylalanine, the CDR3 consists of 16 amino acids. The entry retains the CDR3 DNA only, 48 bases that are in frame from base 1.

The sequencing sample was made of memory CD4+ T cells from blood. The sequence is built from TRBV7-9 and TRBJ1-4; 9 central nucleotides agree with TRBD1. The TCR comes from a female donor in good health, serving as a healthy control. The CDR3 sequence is CASSWGQGRANEKLFF. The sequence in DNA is TGTGCCAGCAGCTGGGGACAGGGAAGGGCTAATGAAAAACTGTTTTTT.